The TCR beta chain described here comes from a study of shared T cell receptors in the human thymus. The assay was immunoSEQ multiplex PCR, and TCRdb's table has in-frame clones only and misses some. The sample lists some 760,000 clones; roughly 85% were seen once. The sample was also reused in another study, on human thymus T cells. That source adds: Healthy Finnish infants undergoing corrective surgery for congenital heart defects were the donors. The study used thymus tissue resected during corrective heart surgery. Usage of V and J genes appeared biased in thymic and blood repertoires. Thymic repertoires overlap heavily among unrelated individuals, related research has reported.

This TCR was sampled from a girl less than two years old with a congenital heart defect. Sequenced material: thymocytes.

DNA for the CDR3: TGTGCCAGCAGCCCCCGCGGGGTTATGAACACTGAAGCTTTCTTT. This codes for CASSPRGVMNTEAFF. The chain has TRBV7-6 and TRBJ1-1; no clear D. V was shortened by 5 bases and J by 0 bases, with 13 bases between the two germline ends. The germline CDR1 and CDR2 sequences are SGHVS and FNYEAQ. The CDR3 extends over 15 amino acids.